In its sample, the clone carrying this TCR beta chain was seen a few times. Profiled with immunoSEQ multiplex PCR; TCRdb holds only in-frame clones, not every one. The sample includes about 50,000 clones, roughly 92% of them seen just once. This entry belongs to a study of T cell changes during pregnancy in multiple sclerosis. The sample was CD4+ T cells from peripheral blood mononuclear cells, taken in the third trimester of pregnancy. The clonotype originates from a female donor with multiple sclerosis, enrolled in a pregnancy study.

CDR3 sequence: CSVERPHTGELFF. CDR3 nucleotides: TGCAGCGTTGAGCGTCCACACACCGGGGAGCTGTTTTTT. This chain connects TRBV29-1 to TRBJ2-2, with D hard to call. The CDR3 is 13 amino acids. The germline V and J ends were trimmed by 3 bases and 3 bases, with 8 bases remaining between them. Germline V gene lookup returns CDR1 SQVTM and CDR2 ANQGSEA.